A single sample gave rise to the 12 T cell receptor beta chains below, sequenced in a study of T cell repertoires in cytomegalovirus infection. In TCRdb, the reads were re-called with MiXCR into one record per CDR3 protein. Among about 100,000 distinct CDR3 sequences listed, about 25% were seen once. Specimen: CD8+ T cells from PBMCs. All receptors derive from a human donor in good health (CMV status not recorded). Some clones in this sample may be carry-over from other donors' samples.

This clonotype was found many times. The DNA of the CDR3 is TGTGCCAGCAGCGTCACAAGCGAGCAGTACTTC. Protein sequence: CASSVTSEQYF. The chain couples TRBV7-9 to TRBJ2-7; D remains unclear. This CDR3 has 11 residues. The germline CDR1 and CDR2 sequences are SEHNR and FQNEAQ (reference sequence). Trimming left V 5 bases short and J 6 bases short, with 8 bases between.

Turning to this clonotype: One base away lies a much larger clone, so this may be a sequencing read error. The chain is built from TRBV28 and TRBJ2-3; D might be TRBD2 (5 bases). The CDR3 has 13 residues. Germline V lookup: CDR1 MDHEN, CDR2 SYDVKM. CDR3: CVSTSLRGDTQYF. CDR3 nucleotide sequence: TGTGTCAGCACCTCTCTTCGGGGAGATACGCAGTATTTT.

This clonotype came up a few times. V is TRBV20-1 and J is TRBJ2-5, with D possibly being TRBD2 (6 bases). This CDR3 comprises 11 residues. Between the trimmed V and J ends, which lost 6 bases and 5 bases, there was a span of 10 bases. The germline gives CDR1 DFQATT, CDR2 SNEGSKA (reference sequence). This CDR3 is CSAGTGETQYF. The CDR3 nucleotides are TGCAGTGCAGGGACTGGTGAGACCCAGTACTTC.

The chain couples TRBV27 to TRBJ2-1, with 8 positions matching TRBD1. Germline trimming cut 7 bases from V and 7 bases from J; bases unmatched to any gene: 18. Germline V gives CDR1 MNHEY, CDR2 SMNVEV (reference sequence). This CDR3 region has 17 residues. Written as DNA, the CDR3 is TGTGCCAGCACTTTGGGATGGGACAGGCATACAAAAAATGAGCAGTTCTTC. Amino acid sequence: CASTLGWDRHTKNEQFF.

There are many counts of this clonotype. The genes are TRBV7-2 and TRBJ2-7; D is unresolved. Germline values: CDR1 SGHTA, CDR2 FQGNSA. This CDR3 has 14 amino acids. Trimming took off 5 bases at V and 2 bases at J, with 13 bases between the two ends. The CDR3 is CASSPSFDPYEQYF. As DNA, the CDR3 is TGTGCCAGCAGCCCGTCCTTTGATCCCTACGAGCAGTACTTC.

This clonotype was detected many times. The chain couples TRBV5-5 to TRBJ1-1; weak D call: TRBD1 (6 bases). Germline-derived CDR1 and CDR2 are SGHKS and YYEKEE (reference sequence). Trimming left V 6 bases short and J 0 bases short, with 9 bases between. The CDR3 covers 13 residues. The chain's CDR3 is CASKGDLNTEAFF. As DNA, the CDR3 is TGTGCCAGCAAGGGGGATTTGAACACTGAAGCTTTCTTT. Complete variable domain (other parts from reference TRBV5-5 and TRBJ1-1): DAGVTQSPTHLIKTRGQQVTLRCSPISGHKSVSWYQQVLGQGPQFIFQYYEKEERGRGNFPDRFSARQFPNYSSELNVNALLLGDSALYLCASKGDLNTEAFFGQGTRLTVV.

In DNA, the CDR3 is TGTGCCAGCAGCCAAGATCAGGGGACAGGGGTTTCTGGGGCCAACGTCCTGACTTTC. This sequence encodes CASSQDQGTGVSGANVLTF. The chain combines TRBV4-2 with TRBJ2-6; 10 nucleotides line up with TRBD1. The CDR3 is 19 amino acids. Germline loops: CDR1 LGHNA, CDR2 YNFKEQ. V shed 0 bases, J shed 1 base, and the junction held 6 bases outside the gene matches.

The genes are TRBV9 and TRBJ1-6; 12 nucleotides agree with TRBD1. CDR3 size: 15 residues. V trimming: 2 bases; J trimming: 12 bases; junction bases outside the gene matches: 6. Germline CDR1 reads SGDLS; CDR2 reads YYNGEE. CDR3 protein: CASSVSGTGGEPLHF. The DNA of the CDR3 is TGTGCCAGCAGCGTCTCCGGGACAGGGGGCGAACCCCTCCACTTT.

This clonotype was found a few times. DNA of the CDR3: TGTGCCAGCAGCTTGGAACTAGTAAAGACCCAGTACTTC. This gives the protein CASSLELVKTQYF. V is TRBV11-2 and J is TRBJ2-5; D might be TRBD2 (5 bases). V dropped 3 bases and J dropped 6 bases, with 11 bases sitting between them. Germline CDR1 and CDR2: SGHAT and FQNNGV. The CDR3 spans 13 residues.

The rearrangement links TRBV20-1 to TRBJ2-3; the D is unclear. The CDR3 length is 16 residues. V shed 1 base and J shed 9 bases, with 23 bases lying between them. Germline V gene data show CDR1 as DFQATT and CDR2 as SNEGSKA (reference sequence). DNA of the CDR3: TGCAGTGCTAGAGCCCCGGACCCCACTATTGGAAGGACGCAGTATTTT. This codes for CSARAPDPTIGRTQYF.

This clonotype was recorded a few times. This chain joins TRBV4-2 and TRBJ2-1, with 15 bases that match TRBD2. The germline V gene has CDR1 LGHNA and CDR2 YNFKEQ. V lost 1 base to trimming and J lost 2 bases; unmatched junction nucleotides: 6. This CDR3 is built from 19 residues. The CDR3 sequence: CASSQAGTSGGPAYNEQFF. In nucleotides, the CDR3 is TGTGCCAGCAGCCAAGCCGGGACTAGCGGGGGGCCAGCCTACAATGAGCAGTTCTTC.

The CDR3 here is CASRRTGSREANEKLFF. Here the CDR3 DNA reads TGCGCCAGCAGGAGGACCGGGAGCCGGGAGGCTAATGAAAAACTGTTTTTT. J is TRBJ1-4 and V is TRBV5-1; no reliable D call. V was cut by 5 bases and J by 3 bases, with 20 bases left in between. This CDR3 comprises 17 residues. CDR1 and CDR2 from the germline V gene are SGHRS and YFSETQ. Full variable domain (missing parts from reference TRBV5-1 and TRBJ1-4): KAGVTQTPRYLIKTRGQQVTLSCSPISGHRSVSWYQQTPGQGLQFLFEYFSETQRNKGNFPGRFSGRQFSNSRSEMNVSTLELGDSALYLCASRRTGSREANEKLFFGSGTQLSVL.